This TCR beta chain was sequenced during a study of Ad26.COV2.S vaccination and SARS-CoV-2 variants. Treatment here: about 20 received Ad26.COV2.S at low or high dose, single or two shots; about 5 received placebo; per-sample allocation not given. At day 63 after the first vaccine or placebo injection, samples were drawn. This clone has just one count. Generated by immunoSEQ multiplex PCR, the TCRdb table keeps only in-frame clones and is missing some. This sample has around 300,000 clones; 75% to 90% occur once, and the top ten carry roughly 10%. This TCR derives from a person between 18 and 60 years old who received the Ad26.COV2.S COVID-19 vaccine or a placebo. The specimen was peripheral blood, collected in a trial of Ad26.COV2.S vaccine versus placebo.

CDR3 coding DNA: TGTGCCAGCAGCCCCCGGCTTAGCGGGAGGGCCAATGAGCAGTTCTTC. It is translated as CASSPRLSGRANEQFF. The chain couples TRBV7-9 to TRBJ2-1, with TRBD2 identical over 11 bases. This CDR3 is 16 amino acids long. The germline gives CDR1 SEHNR, CDR2 FQNEAQ (reference sequence). V lost 5 bases, J lost 6 bases, and 9 bases stayed unmatched. The full variable domain, rest sourced from reference TRBV7-9 and TRBJ2-1, is DTGVSQNPRHKITKRGQNVTFRCDPISEHNRLYWYRQTLGQGPEFLTYFQNEAQLEKSRLLSDRFSAERPKGSFSTLEIQRTEQGDSAMYLCASSPRLSGRANEQFFGPGTRLTVL.